The 8 T cell receptor beta chains listed next were all sequenced from one sample in a study of beta chain features in type 1 diabetes. Study conclusions and caveats: Among all four CD4+ subsets, Type 1 diabetes patients had TCRB CDR3s that were moderately but significantly shorter.

For these receptors, no antigen is known. cDNA synthesis used the whole RNA isolate, giving expressed TCRB sequences. Data came from immunoSEQ multiplex PCR; TCRdb stores just in-frame clones and leaves some out. The table lists 400,000 or so clones, around 12% of them singletons, with approximately 0.011% in the top ten. Specimen: naive CD4+ T cells from blood. These receptors were obtained from a woman aged 18-35 years with type 1 diabetes.

This chain links TRBV21-1 with TRBJ2-4; whether TRBD1, the table's D call, matches the DNA was not checked. TRBV21-1 is given as a pseudogene. The CDR3 sequence is 17 residues long. The CDR3 reads CASSTKVSGLAKNIQYF. CDR3 sequence (DNA): TGTGCCAGCAGCACAAAAGTCTCAGGATTAGCCAAAAACATTCAGTACTTC.

The chain employs TRBV5-1 and TRBJ2-7; TRBD1 aligns across 10 bases. Germline V gene lookup returns CDR1 SGHRS and CDR2 YFSETQ. The CDR3 sequence is 16 residues long. V lost 2 bases to trimming and J lost 2 bases; unmatched junction nucleotides: 7. The CDR3 DNA reads TGCGCCAGCAGCTTCGCCCCGGGACAGGGGACCTACGAGCAGTACTTC. The encoded protein is CASSFAPGQGTYEQYF.

J is TRBJ2-1 and V is TRBV5-1; TRBD1 is a possible D gene (5 bases). Germline CDR1 reads SGHRS; CDR2 reads YFSETQ. V lost 3 bases, J lost 6 bases, and 10 bases lay in between. CDR3 length: 13 residues. CDR3 in DNA: TGCGCCAGCAGCTCCAGGGATGGCAATGAGCAGTTCTTC. It encodes CASSSRDGNEQFF.

This clone was seen a handful of times. The chain combines TRBV28 with TRBJ1-1; 7 bases are shared with TRBD1. Germline CDR1 reads MDHEN; CDR2 reads SYDVKM. The CDR3 is 13 amino acids. V shed 5 bases and J 9 bases; nucleotides not matched to a gene: 9. The CDR3 here is CASSDPGTVKAFF. The CDR3 DNA reads TGTGCCAGCAGTGATCCCGGGACAGTTAAAGCTTTCTTT.

The chain employs TRBV7-2 and TRBJ2-6, with 8 positions matching TRBD1. V lost 5 bases and J lost 3; bases outside the gene matches: 9. CDR3 length: 17 amino acids. The V gene's germline CDR1 is SGHTA and CDR2 FQGNSA. DNA of the CDR3: TGTGCCAGCAGCCCGAGACAGGGGTCGGGTGGGGCCAACGTCCTGACTTTC. Amino acids: CASSPRQGSGGANVLTF.

The chain carries TRBV10-3 and TRBJ2-7; 8 bases fit TRBD1. The germline V gene encodes CDR1 ENHRY and CDR2 SYGVKD. After removal of 8 bases from V and 2 bases from J, the junction contained 8 bases not matched to a gene. This CDR3 spans 14 amino acids. The chain's CDR3 is CAIGETGEAYEQYF. For the CDR3, the DNA is TGTGCCATCGGGGAGACAGGGGAAGCCTACGAGCAGTACTTC.

This clone was counted a few times. This sequence joins TRBV6-4 and TRBJ1-1; tentative D call: TRBD1 (6 bases). The CDR3 totals 16 residues. Per germline, CDR1 MRHNA and CDR2 SNTAGT. V was clipped by 4 bases and J by 2 bases, with 17 bases between them. Here the CDR3 reads CASSATPGGGNTEAFF. The CDR3 DNA is TGTGCCAGCAGTGCCACTCCGGGAGGGGGTAACACTGAAGCTTTCTTT.

This rearrangement joins TRBV25-1 to TRBJ2-5, with TRBD2 matching over 8 bases. The CDR3 is 13 residues long. V lost 7 bases and J lost 5; bases outside the gene matches: 6. The V gene's germline CDR1 is MGHDK and CDR2 SYGVNS. The CDR3 sequence is CASTRGGHETQYF. CDR3 DNA sequence: TGTGCCAGCACCCGGGGGGGCCATGAGACCCAGTACTTC. The whole variable domain, remainder taken from reference TRBV25-1 and TRBJ2-5, is EADIYQTPRYLVIGTGKKITLECSQTMGHDKMYWYQQDPGMELHLIHYSYGVNSTEKGDLSSESTVSRIRTEHFPLTLESARPSHTSQYLCASTRGGHETQYFGPGTRLLVL.